Shown below are 6 T cell receptor beta chains from a single sample sequenced in a study of blood T cells in healthy people across ages. Through a sample-barcoded 5' primer and a J-beta primer mix, a second PCR was run for 7 to 11 cycles. Via MiXCR, TCRdb re-called the 5' RACE reads, giving one row per CDR3 protein. The sample yields 920,000 or so distinct CDR3 sequences, 40% to 55% seen once. The sequencing sample was made of blood. These receptors were taken from a woman aged 60 to 75 in good health.

The chain has TRBV9 and TRBJ2-1, with 9 bases fitting TRBD2. The CDR3 runs 15 residues. J was trimmed by 13 bases and V by 4 bases; bases with no gene match: 15. Germline V gives CDR1 SGDLS, CDR2 YYNGEE. The CDR3 here is CASSNSGSSSETQFF. CDR3 sequence (DNA): TGTGCCAGCAGCAATAGCGGGAGTAGTAGTGAGACCCAGTTCTTC.

The CDR3 region has the DNA TGTGTCAGCAGCAGCCCAAAACCTCATGCGGGACAGGAGTCCACAGATACGCAGTATTTT. Translation: CVSSSPKPHAGQESTDTQYF. The rearrangement uses TRBV21-1 and TRBJ2-3; the table assigns TRBD1, which was not confirmed against the DNA. TRBV21-1 is given as a pseudogene. This CDR3 has 20 residues.

The rearrangement uses TRBV7-9 and TRBJ2-7; a weak D match, TRBD2 (6 bases). The germline V gene encodes CDR1 SEHNR and CDR2 FQNEAQ (reference sequence). The CDR3 loop spans 16 amino acids. V was trimmed by 1 base and J by 0 bases, leaving 13 bases between them. CDR3 sequence (DNA): TGTGCCAGCAGCTTAGATACGGGGGATCACTCCTACGAGCAGTACTTC. Protein product: CASSLDTGDHSYEQYF.

This clonotype showed up just a few times. The chain recombines TRBV7-9 with TRBJ2-7, with D hard to call. This CDR3 has 14 amino acids. The V end was cut by 5 bases, the J end by 2 bases, with 13 bases between. CDR1 and CDR2 from the germline V gene are SEHNR and FQNEAQ (reference sequence). CDR3 amino acids: CASSQPTDPYEQYF. CDR3 nucleotides: TGTGCCAGCAGCCAACCTACAGATCCCTACGAGCAGTACTTC. Supplemented by reference TRBV7-9 and TRBJ2-7, the full variable domain reads DTGVSQNPRHKITKRGQNVTFRCDPISEHNRLYWYRQTLGQGPEFLTYFQNEAQLEKSRLLSDRFSAERPKGSFSTLEIQRTEQGDSAMYLCASSQPTDPYEQYFGPGTRLTVT.

This chain uses TRBV6-6 with TRBJ1-2; the D gene is possibly TRBD1 (5 bases). Germline-derived CDR1 and CDR2 are MNHNY and SVGAGI (reference sequence). Deletions cut 0 bases from V and 12 bases from J, with 17 bases between. The length of the CDR3 is 14 residues. The CDR3 reads CASSYSGQGTTDTF. The CDR3 region has the DNA TGTGCCAGCAGTTACTCGGGGCAGGGAACGACGGACACCTTC.

The V call is TRBV7-9, the J call TRBJ2-3; 9 nucleotides align to TRBD1. The germline gives CDR1 SEHNR, CDR2 FQNEAQ (reference sequence). The ends lost 1 base at V and 5 bases at J; junction bases unmatched: 4. The CDR3 extends over 15 amino acids. CDR3 sequence: CASSLDGTGLDTQYF. DNA of the CDR3: TGTGCCAGCAGCTTAGATGGGACAGGGTTAGATACGCAGTATTTT.